A selection of T cell receptor beta chains follows, all from one sample in a study of blood T cell repertoires in COVID-19. Method: immunoSEQ multiplex PCR; TCRdb's copy keeps in-frame clones and lacks some. The data show around 74,000 clones, 87% seen once. The sequenced material came from peripheral blood. Every receptor here comes from a man younger than 45 with acute or convalescent COVID-19. CDR3s leave out the opening cysteine and the closing phenylalanine or tryptophan.

TRBJ2-7 TRBV6-2/TRBV6-3 13 ASSLPGTVFHEQY
TRBJ2-1 TRBV5-1 14 ASSLGVSGPYNEQF
TRBJ1-1 TRBV6-6 12 ASSIDRGGTEAF
TRBJ1-5 TRBV18 12 ASSPPGGEQPQH
TRBJ2-2 TRBV6-5 11 ASSPRDTGELF
TRBJ1-1 TRBV7-9 10 ASSFSESPGF
TRBJ2-7 TRBV4-1 15 ASSQEGPAGGSYEQY
TRBJ1-4 TRBV6-5 12 ASSKQGQSEKLF
TRBJ2-2 TRBV19 14 ASSPRGQGRTGELF
TRBJ2-7 TRBV30 12 AWGGGTATYEQY
TRBJ2-1 TRBV19 15 ASSIDRGTSGRNEQF
TRBJ2-1 TRBV3-1/TRBV3-2 20 ASSQDSLDAGGGRSSYNEQF
TRBJ1-6 TRBV7-3 11 ASSLQGYSPLH
TRBJ2-1 TRBV10-1 14 ASSESRAGGYNEQF
TRBJ2-1 TRBV6-5 10 ASKTTYNEQF
TRBJ2-1 TRBV4-2 14 ASSQDWPSGNNEQF
TRBJ1-4 TRBV18 15 ASSPRPGFGTNEKLF
TRBJ2-2 TRBV28 9 ASTNTGELF
TRBJ1-1 TRBV18 14 ASSPSSGWKNTEAF
TRBJ1-5 TRBV19 14 ASNATPSRGNQPQH
TRBJ2-5 TRBV9 15 ASSARLAGVGKETQY
TRBJ1-4 TRBV11-2 14 ASSLALMAANEKLF
TRBJ2-7 TRBV4-2 15 ASSQDPRGRKSYEQY
TRBJ1-5 TRBV3-1/TRBV3-2 13 ASSQAPVGNQPQH
TRBJ2-3 TRBV4-3 15 ASSQEPLSGASDTQY
TRBJ2-3 TRBV6-2/TRBV6-3 13 ASSYPGLSGDTQY
TRBJ2-3 TRBV5-1 13 ASSPGGRAVDTQY
TRBJ2-1 TRBV18 14 ASTPSGTSGNNEQF
TRBJ1-6 TRBV5-1 14 ASSDTQGGGYSPLH
TRBJ1-6 TRBV30 11 AWDPQGNSPLH
TRBJ2-2 TRBV3-1/TRBV3-2 13 ASSRQTGFNGELF
TRBJ1-4 TRBV5-1 14 ASSLGQFATNEKLF
TRBJ2-2 TRBV30 12 AWKAGLTTGELF
TRBJ1-2 TRBV20-1 11 SASHGQDHGYT
TRBJ2-2 TRBV6-5 13 AGTRLAGGDGELF
TRBJ2-7 TRBV7-9 10 ASSSGTYEQY
TRBJ1-2 TRBV25-1 13 ASSERDRDAPGYT
TRBJ1-6 TRBV3-1/TRBV3-2 15 ASSPRGGAAYNSPLH
TRBJ2-1 TRBV27 11 ATRTSGNNEQF
TRBJ2-1 TRBV28 12 ASSPPTGGDEQF